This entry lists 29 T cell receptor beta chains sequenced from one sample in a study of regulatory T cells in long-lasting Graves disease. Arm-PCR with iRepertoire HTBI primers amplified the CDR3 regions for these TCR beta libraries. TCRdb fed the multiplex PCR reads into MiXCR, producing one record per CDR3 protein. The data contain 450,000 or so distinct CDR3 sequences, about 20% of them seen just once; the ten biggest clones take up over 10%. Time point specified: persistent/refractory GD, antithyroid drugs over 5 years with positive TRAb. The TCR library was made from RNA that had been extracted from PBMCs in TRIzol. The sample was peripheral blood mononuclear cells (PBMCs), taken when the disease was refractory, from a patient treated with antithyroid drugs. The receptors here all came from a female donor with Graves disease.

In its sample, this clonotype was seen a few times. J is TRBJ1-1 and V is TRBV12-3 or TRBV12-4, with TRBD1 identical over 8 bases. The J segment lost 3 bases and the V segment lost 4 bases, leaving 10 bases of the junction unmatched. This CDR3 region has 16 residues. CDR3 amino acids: CASSSIQTGAHTEAFF. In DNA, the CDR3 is TGTGCCAGCAGTTCCATCCAGACAGGGGCCCACACTGAAGCTTTCTTT.

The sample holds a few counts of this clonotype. The CDR3 nucleotides are TGTGCCAGCAGTTCCCCGACGGGGTCTGGGGCTGAAGCTTTCTTT. Translation gives CASSSPTGSGAEAFF. The chain links TRBV28 to TRBJ1-1; D call uncertain. Germline CDR1 MDHEN, CDR2 SYDVKM. V lost 4 bases and J 6 bases, leaving 18 bases between the germline ends. CDR3 length equals 15 residues. The variable domain in full, completed from reference TRBV28 and TRBJ1-1, reads DVKVTQSSRYLVKRTGEKVFLECVQDMDHENMFWYRQDPGLGLRLIYFSYDVKMKEKGDIPEGYSVSREKKERFSLILESASTNQTSMYLCASSSPTGSGAEAFFGQGTRLTVV.

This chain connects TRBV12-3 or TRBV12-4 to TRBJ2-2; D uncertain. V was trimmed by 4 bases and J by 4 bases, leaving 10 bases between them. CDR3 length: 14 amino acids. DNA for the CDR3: TGTGCCAGCAGTTCTGGGCACTCCACCGGGGAGCTGTTTTTT. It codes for CASSSGHSTGELFF.

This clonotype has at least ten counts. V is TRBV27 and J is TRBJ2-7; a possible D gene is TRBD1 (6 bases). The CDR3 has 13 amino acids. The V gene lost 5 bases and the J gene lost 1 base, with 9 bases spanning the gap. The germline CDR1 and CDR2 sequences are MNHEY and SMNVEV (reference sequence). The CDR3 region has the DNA TGTGCCAGCAGTATCGACAGGTCCTACGAGCAGTACTTC. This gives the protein CASSIDRSYEQYF.

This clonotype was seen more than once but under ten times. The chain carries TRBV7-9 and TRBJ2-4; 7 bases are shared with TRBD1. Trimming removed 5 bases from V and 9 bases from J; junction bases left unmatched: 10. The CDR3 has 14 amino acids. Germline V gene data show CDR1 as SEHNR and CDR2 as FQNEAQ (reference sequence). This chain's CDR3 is CASSRDSLLGIQYF. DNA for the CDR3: TGTGCCAGCAGCCGGGACAGTCTATTGGGCATTCAGTACTTC. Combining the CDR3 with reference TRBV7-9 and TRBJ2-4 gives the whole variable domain DTGVSQNPRHKITKRGQNVTFRCDPISEHNRLYWYRQTLGQGPEFLTYFQNEAQLEKSRLLSDRFSAERPKGSFSTLEIQRTEQGDSAMYLCASSRDSLLGIQYFGAGTRLSVL.

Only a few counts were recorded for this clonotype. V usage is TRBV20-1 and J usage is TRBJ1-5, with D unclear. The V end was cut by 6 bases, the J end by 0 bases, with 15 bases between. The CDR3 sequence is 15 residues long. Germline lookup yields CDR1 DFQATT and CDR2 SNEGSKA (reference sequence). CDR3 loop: CSAIKGTPSNQPQHF. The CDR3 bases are TGCAGTGCCATCAAGGGAACCCCTAGCAATCAGCCCCAGCATTTT.

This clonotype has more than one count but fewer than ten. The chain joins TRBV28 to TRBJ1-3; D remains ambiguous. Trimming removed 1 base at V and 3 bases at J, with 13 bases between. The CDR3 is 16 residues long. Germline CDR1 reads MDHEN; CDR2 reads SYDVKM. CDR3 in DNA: TGTGCCAGCAGTTTATCGGCGCGGGTAAATGGAAACACCATATATTTT. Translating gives CASSLSARVNGNTIYF.

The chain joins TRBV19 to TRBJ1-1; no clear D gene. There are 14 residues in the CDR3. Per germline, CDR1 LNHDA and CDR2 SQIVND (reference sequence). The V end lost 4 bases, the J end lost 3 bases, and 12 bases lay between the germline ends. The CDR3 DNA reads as TGTGCCAGTAGTAAAGAGGACCCCTACACTGAAGCTTTCTTT. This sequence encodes CASSKEDPYTEAFF.

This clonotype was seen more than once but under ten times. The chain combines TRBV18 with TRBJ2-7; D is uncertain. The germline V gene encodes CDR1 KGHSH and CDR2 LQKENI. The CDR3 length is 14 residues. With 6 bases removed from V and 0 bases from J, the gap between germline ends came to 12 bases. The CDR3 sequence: CASSRPESSYEQYF. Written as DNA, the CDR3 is TGTGCCAGCTCTCGTCCGGAGAGCTCCTACGAGCAGTACTTC. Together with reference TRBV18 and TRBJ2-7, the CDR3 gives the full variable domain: NAGVMQNPRHLVRRRGQEARLRCSPMKGHSHVYWYRQLPEEGLKFMVYLQKENIIDESGMPKERFSAEFPKEGPSILRIQQVVRGDSAAYFCASSRPESSYEQYFGPGTRLTVT.

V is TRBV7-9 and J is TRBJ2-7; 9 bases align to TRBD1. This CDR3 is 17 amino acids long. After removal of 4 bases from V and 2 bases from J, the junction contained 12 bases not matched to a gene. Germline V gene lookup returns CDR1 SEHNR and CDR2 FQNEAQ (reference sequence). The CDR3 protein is CASSSGTGIQPAYEQYF. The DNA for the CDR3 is TGTGCCAGCAGCTCCGGGACAGGGATCCAACCCGCCTACGAGCAGTACTTC.

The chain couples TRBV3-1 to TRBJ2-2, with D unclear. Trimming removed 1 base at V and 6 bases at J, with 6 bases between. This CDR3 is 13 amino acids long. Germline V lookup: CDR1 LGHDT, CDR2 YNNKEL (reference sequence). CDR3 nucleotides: TGTGCCAGCAGCCAAGCTATTGCCGGGGAGCTGTTTTTT. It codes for CASSQAIAGELFF.

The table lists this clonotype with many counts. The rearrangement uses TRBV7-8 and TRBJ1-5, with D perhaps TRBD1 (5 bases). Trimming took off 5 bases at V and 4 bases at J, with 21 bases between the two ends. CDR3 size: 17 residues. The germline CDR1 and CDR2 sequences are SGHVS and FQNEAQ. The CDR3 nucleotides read TGTGCCAGCAGCCCTATCGTGGGGCCGAGAGGTAATCAGCCCCAGCATTTT. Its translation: CASSPIVGPRGNQPQHF.

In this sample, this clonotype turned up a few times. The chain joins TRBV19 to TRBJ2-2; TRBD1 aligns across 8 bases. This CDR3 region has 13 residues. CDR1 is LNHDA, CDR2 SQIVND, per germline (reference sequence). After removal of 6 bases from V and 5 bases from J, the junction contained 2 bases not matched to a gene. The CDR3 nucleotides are TGTGCCAGTAGCGACAGGGGTACCGGGGAGCTGTTTTTT. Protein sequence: CASSDRGTGELFF.

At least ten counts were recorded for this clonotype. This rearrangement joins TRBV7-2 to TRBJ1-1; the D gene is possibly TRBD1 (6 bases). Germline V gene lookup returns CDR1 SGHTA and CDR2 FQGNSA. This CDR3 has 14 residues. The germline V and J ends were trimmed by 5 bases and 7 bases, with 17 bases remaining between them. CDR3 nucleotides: TGTGCCAGCAGCAAGCAACAGGGTCTTGGTGAAGCTTTCTTT. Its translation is CASSKQQGLGEAFF.

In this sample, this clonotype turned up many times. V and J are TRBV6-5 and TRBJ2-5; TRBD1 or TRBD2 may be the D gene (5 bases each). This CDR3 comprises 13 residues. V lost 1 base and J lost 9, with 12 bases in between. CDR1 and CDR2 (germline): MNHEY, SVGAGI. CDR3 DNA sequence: TGTGCCAGCAGTTACTTGGGTAGAGGGGCCCAGTACTTC. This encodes CASSYLGRGAQYF.

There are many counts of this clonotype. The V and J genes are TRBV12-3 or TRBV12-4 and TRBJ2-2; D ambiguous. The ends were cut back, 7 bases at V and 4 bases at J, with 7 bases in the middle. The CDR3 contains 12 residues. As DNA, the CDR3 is TGTGCCAGCAATGGGATCACCGGGGAGCTGTTTTTT. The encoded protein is CASNGITGELFF.

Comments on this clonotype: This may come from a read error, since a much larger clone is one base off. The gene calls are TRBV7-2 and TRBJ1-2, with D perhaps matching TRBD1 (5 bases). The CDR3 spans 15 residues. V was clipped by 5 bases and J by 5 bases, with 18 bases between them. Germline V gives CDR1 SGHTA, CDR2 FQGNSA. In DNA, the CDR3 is TGTGCCAGCAGCCCTCGGATAGGGGAGGGGTATGGCTACACCTTC. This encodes CASSPRIGEGYGYTF.

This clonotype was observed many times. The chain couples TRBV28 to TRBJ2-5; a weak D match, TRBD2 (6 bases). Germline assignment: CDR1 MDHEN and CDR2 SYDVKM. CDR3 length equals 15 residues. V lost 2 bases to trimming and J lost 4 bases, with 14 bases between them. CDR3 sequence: CASSLGAGRGETQYF. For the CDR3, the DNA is TGTGCCAGCAGTTTAGGGGCAGGGCGGGGAGAGACCCAGTACTTC.

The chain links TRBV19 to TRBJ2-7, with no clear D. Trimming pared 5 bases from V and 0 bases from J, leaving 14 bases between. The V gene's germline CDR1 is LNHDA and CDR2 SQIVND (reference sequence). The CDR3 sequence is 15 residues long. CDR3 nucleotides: TGTGCCAGTAGTTACCATTCAGAGAGCTCCTACGAGCAGTACTTC. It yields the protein CASSYHSESSYEQYF.

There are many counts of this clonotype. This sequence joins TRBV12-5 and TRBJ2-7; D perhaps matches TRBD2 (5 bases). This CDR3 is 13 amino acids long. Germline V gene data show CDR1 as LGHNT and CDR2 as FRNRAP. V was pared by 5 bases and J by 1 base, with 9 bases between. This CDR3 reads CASGLSGSYEQYF. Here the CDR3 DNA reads TGTGCTAGTGGTCTCTCGGGGTCCTACGAGCAGTACTTC.

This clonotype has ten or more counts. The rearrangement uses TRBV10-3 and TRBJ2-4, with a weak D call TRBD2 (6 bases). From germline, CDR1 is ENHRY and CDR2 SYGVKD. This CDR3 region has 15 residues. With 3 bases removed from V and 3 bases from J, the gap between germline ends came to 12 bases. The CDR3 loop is CAISEGEAHKNIQYF. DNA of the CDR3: TGTGCCATCAGTGAAGGGGAGGCCCACAAAAACATTCAGTACTTC.

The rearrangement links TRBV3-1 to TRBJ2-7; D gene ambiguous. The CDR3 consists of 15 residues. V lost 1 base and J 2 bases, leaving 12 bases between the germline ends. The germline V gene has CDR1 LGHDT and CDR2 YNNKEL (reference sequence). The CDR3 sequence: CASSQALSTPYEQYF. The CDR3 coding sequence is TGTGCCAGCAGCCAAGCACTGTCTACGCCCTACGAGCAGTACTTC.

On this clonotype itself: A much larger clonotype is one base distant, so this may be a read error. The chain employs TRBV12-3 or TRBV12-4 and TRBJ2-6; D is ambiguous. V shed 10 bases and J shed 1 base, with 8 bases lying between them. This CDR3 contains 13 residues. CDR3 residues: CATTRSGANVLTF. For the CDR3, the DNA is TGTGCCACCACCAGATCTGGGGCCAACGTCCTGACTTTC.

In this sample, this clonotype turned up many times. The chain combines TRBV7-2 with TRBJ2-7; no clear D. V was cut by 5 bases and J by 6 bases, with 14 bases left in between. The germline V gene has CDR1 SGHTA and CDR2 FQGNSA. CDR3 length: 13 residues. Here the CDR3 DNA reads TGTGCCAGCAGCCGTCAACTTACCGGCGAGCAGTACTTC. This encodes CASSRQLTGEQYF.

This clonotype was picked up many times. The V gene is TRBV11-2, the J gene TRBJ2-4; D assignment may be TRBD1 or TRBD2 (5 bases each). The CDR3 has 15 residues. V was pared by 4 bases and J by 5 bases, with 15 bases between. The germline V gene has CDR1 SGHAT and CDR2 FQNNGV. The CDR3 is CASSSHRDGQNIQYF. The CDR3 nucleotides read TGTGCCAGCAGCTCCCACCGGGACGGCCAAAACATTCAGTACTTC.

In DNA form, the CDR3 reads TGTGCCAGCAGCGTAGTAGGAGGGGAGGCCCAAGAGACCCAGTACTTC. It codes for CASSVVGGEAQETQYF. This chain links TRBV9 with TRBJ2-5; D is possibly TRBD2 (6 bases). V dropped 0 bases and J dropped 1 base, with 13 bases sitting between them. Germline V gene lookup returns CDR1 SGDLS and CDR2 YYNGEE. This CDR3 spans 16 amino acids.

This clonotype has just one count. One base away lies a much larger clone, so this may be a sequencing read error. The CDR3 protein is CASVSLGISYEQHF. The CDR3 nucleotides are TGTGCCAGCGTCAGCTTAGGGATCTCCTACGAGCAGCACTTC. The rearrangement joins TRBV11-2 to TRBJ2-7; unclear D gene. CDR1 and CDR2 from the germline V gene are SGHAT and FQNNGV. This CDR3 contains 14 residues.

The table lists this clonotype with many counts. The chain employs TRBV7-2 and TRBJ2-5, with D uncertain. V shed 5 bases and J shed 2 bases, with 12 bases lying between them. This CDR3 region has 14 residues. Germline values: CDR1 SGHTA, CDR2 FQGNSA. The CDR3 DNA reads TGTGCCAGCAGCGTCACACCCCAGCAAGAGACCCAGTACTTC. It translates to CASSVTPQQETQYF.

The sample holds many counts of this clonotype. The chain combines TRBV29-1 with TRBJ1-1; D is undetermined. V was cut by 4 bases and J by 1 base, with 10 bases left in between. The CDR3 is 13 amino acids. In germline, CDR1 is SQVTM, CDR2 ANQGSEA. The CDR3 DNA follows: TGCAGCGTTGCTTTGGGCAAGAACACTGAAGCTTTCTTT. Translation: CSVALGKNTEAFF.